The present T cell receptor (beta chain) was sequenced within a study of T cell clones after liver transplantation. As for the study in general: Tolerant meant at least one year fully off immunosuppression without liver enzymes above twice normal. Study-level findings and limits: Post-transplant, graft-donor-reactive CD4 TCRbeta sequences in blood dropped significantly in most of the 8 subjects. A larger donor-reactive than third-party decline suggested partial antigen-specific deletion.

On this clone itself: No antigen is known for it.

Profiling relied on immunoSEQ multiplex PCR, and the TCRdb table lists in-frame clones only, not all of them. The data show about 75,000 clones, about 88% seen once. Per the germline V gene, CDR1 is GTSNPN and CDR2 is SVGIG (reference sequence). The CDR3 contains 16 residues. The J segment lost 5 bases and the V segment lost 1 base, leaving 8 bases of the junction unmatched. The chain combines TRBV30 with TRBJ2-3, with TRBD2 matching over 11 bases. The clonotype originates from a human donor who received a liver transplant. The sequencing used CD4+ T cells from blood, collected before liver transplant. CDR3 DNA: TGTGCCTGGAGTGACCAGACTAGCGGGAATGGAGATACGCAGTATTTT. This encodes CAWSDQTSGNGDTQYF.